The 26 T cell receptor beta chains presented below share a single source sample, sequenced in a study of blood T cells in healthy people across ages. Together with a sample-barcoded 5' primer, a J-beta primer mix was included in a second PCR lasting 7 to 11 cycles. A single record per CDR3 protein comes from TCRdb applying MiXCR to the 5' RACE reads. The sample lists around 580,000 distinct CDR3 sequences, about 45% occurring once. The specimen sequenced was blood. The receptors derive from a man older than 75 in good health.

This clonotype appeared a few times. The gene calls are TRBV12-3 or TRBV12-4 and TRBJ1-6; 11 bases align to TRBD1. The CDR3 is made up of 15 amino acids. Trimming cost V 5 bases and J 9 bases; bases outside gene matches: 6. The CDR3 is CASSPTGTGGSPLHF. In DNA, the CDR3 is TGTGCCAGCAGTCCGACCGGGACAGGGGGTTCACCCCTCCACTTT.

Comment on this clonotype: The junction departs from germline at one end; a sequencing error may be responsible. The chain joins TRBV7-9 to TRBJ1-2, with a weak D call TRBD1 (5 bases). The CDR3 consists of 16 residues. Germline V lookup: CDR1 SEHNR, CDR2 FQNEAQ (reference sequence). The CDR3 protein is CASSLGGEGEVYGCTF. CDR3 nucleotide sequence: TGTGCCAGCAGCTTAGGGGGCGAAGGGGAAGTCTATGGCTGCACCTTC.

Notes on this clonotype: At one boundary the junction diverges from the germline segment, which might be a read error. The V gene is TRBV7-2, the J gene TRBJ2-3; D is perhaps TRBD2 (5 bases). CDR3 size: 17 residues. Germline V gives CDR1 SGHTA, CDR2 FQGNSA. CDR3 DNA sequence: TGTGCCAGCAACTTAGTAGCGCCTGAGAGGGGCACAGATACGCAGTATTTT. Its translation: CASNLVAPERGTDTQYF.

This clonotype has only one observation. The chain is built from TRBV29-1 and TRBJ2-2; D uncertain. Trimming removed 5 bases from V and 1 base from J, with 11 bases in between. CDR1 is SQVTM, CDR2 ANQGSEA, per germline. This CDR3 is 14 amino acids long. CDR3 nucleotide sequence: TGCAGCGTTTACGGACCATTGAACACCGGGGAGCTGTTTTTT. It encodes CSVYGPLNTGELFF.

The V call is TRBV2, the J call TRBJ2-7; 9 bases line up with TRBD2. This CDR3 has 15 residues. The germline V gene encodes CDR1 SNHLY and CDR2 FYNNEI. V lost 3 bases, J lost 2 bases, and 5 bases stayed unmatched. The DNA for the CDR3 is TGTGCCAGCAGTGAGGCCCTAGCGGGGACCTACGAGCAGTACTTC. Its protein product is CASSEALAGTYEQYF.

The V and J genes are TRBV6-6 and TRBJ1-5; D remains ambiguous. Trimming cost V 9 bases and J 0 bases, with 9 bases left between them. The germline gives CDR1 MNHNY, CDR2 SVGAGI (reference sequence). The CDR3 contains 13 residues. CDR3 coding DNA: TGTGCCAGTCACTACCTTAGCAATCAGCCCCAGCATTTT. It encodes CASHYLSNQPQHF.

The chain is built from TRBV5-5 and TRBJ1-4, with D possibly TRBD1 on 5 matching bases. Germline CDR1 is SGHKS and CDR2 is YYEKEE (reference sequence). Trimming left V 3 bases short and J 5 bases short, with 14 bases between. The CDR3 extends over 15 amino acids. The chain's CDR3 is CASSYPGRVNEKLFF. CDR3 bases: TGTGCCAGCAGCTACCCGGGACGGGTGAATGAAAAACTGTTTTTT.

This chain uses TRBV20-1 with TRBJ1-2; D gene ambiguous. The CDR3 has 10 residues. The V end was cut by 6 bases, the J end by 12 bases, with 14 bases between. Germline CDR1 is DFQATT and CDR2 is SNEGSKA (reference sequence). The CDR3 DNA follows: TGCAGTGCCTATACGGACTCGCACACCTTC. Translated: CSAYTDSHTF.

The genes are TRBV20-1 and TRBJ2-5; no reliable D call. Per the germline V gene, CDR1 is DFQATT and CDR2 is SNEGSKA (reference sequence). V was shortened by 2 bases and J by 4 bases, with 17 bases between the two germline ends. This CDR3 has 15 residues. This CDR3 is CSARTNRAVGETQYF. DNA of the CDR3: TGCAGTGCTAGAACTAATAGGGCAGTCGGAGAGACCCAGTACTTC.

This clonotype was observed a few times. J is TRBJ2-3 and V is TRBV29-1; D ambiguous. The length of the CDR3 is 14 residues. The germline gives CDR1 SQVTM, CDR2 ANQGSEA. V lost 5 bases, J lost 0 bases, and 12 bases lay in between. The CDR3 sequence: CSVNPKASTDTQYF. The CDR3 DNA sequence: TGCAGCGTTAATCCCAAGGCAAGCACAGATACGCAGTATTTT.

This clonotype has only one observation. The junction differs from germline at one of its ends, possibly a read error. J is TRBJ2-3 and V is TRBV10-3; 8 bases agree with TRBD2. This CDR3 has 15 amino acids. Per germline, CDR1 ENHRY and CDR2 SYGVKD. CDR3 sequence reads: CAIRGSGSFPDAQYF. The DNA of the CDR3 is TGTGCCATCAGAGGAAGCGGGAGTTTTCCAGATGCGCAGTATTTT.

A remark on this clonotype: A read error may account for a junction end that differs from germline. The J gene is TRBJ2-7, the V gene TRBV6-6, with a possible D match to TRBD1 (6 bases). The germline CDR1 and CDR2 sequences are MNHNY and SVGAGI (reference sequence). The CDR3 is made up of 14 amino acids. DNA for the CDR3: TGTGCCAGCAGTTACGGAACAGGGTCCTACGAGCGGTACTTC. It translates to CASSYGTGSYERYF.

This clonotype occurred a few times. The V gene is TRBV6-5, the J gene TRBJ1-1; TRBD1 agrees at 7 bases. V lost 6 bases to trimming and J lost 1 base; unmatched junction nucleotides: 5. Per the germline V gene, CDR1 is MNHEY and CDR2 is SVGAGI. The CDR3 is 14 residues long. CDR3 amino acids: CASRETGKNTEAFF. The CDR3 DNA reads as TGTGCCAGCAGAGAGACAGGGAAGAACACTGAAGCTTTCTTT.

Only one count was recorded for this clonotype. The V call is TRBV30, the J call TRBJ2-5; D is ambiguous. The J call is uncertain, as TRBJ2-7 better fits the DNA end. The CDR3 contains 12 residues. Germline V gene lookup returns CDR1 GTSNPN and CDR2 SVGIG (reference sequence). The DNA for the CDR3 is TGTGCCTGGAATAGGGAACACCCCGAGCAGTACTTC. Translated, it gives CAWNREHPEQYF.

The chain carries TRBV30 and TRBJ2-7; D perhaps matches TRBD2 (5 bases). The tail of the sequence fits TRBJ2-5 better, so the J call may be wrong. CDR3 length: 15 residues. Germline CDR1 is GTSNPN and CDR2 is SVGIG (reference sequence). The CDR3 DNA reads TGTGCCTGGAGTGTACAGTGGAGGCAGCAAGAGACCCAGTACTTC. As protein: CAWSVQWRQQETQYF.

This clonotype occurred a few times. V is TRBV24-1 and J is TRBJ1-2, with D unresolved. The CDR3 is 15 residues long. Per germline, CDR1 KGHDR and CDR2 SFDVKD. Trimming stripped 2 bases from V and 1 base from J, with 10 bases between. The DNA of the CDR3 is TGTGCCACCAGTGATTCTAGAGACGGTAACTATGGCTACACCTTC. Protein sequence: CATSDSRDGNYGYTF.

The chain is built from TRBV11-3 and TRBJ2-5, with D possibly TRBD1 on 5 matching bases. The CDR3 totals 14 residues. The V gene lost 5 bases and the J gene lost 1 base, with 11 bases spanning the gap. Germline V gene sequence: CDR1 SGHNT, CDR2 YENEEA. The DNA for the CDR3 is TGTGCCAGCAGCCAGGGTGGCCCCCAAGAGACCCAGTACTTC. It encodes CASSQGGPQETQYF.

This clonotype appeared a few times. V and J are TRBV20-1 and TRBJ2-1, with TRBD2 matching 11 bases. J gave up 3 bases and V 6 bases, and 4 bases lay outside the gene matches. The CDR3 covers 14 residues. CDR1 is DFQATT and CDR2 is SNEGSKA in the germline V gene (reference sequence). The CDR3 bases are TGCAGTGCCCCCGGGACTAGCGGCTACAATGAGCAGTTCTTC. Its protein is CSAPGTSGYNEQFF.

V gene TRBV10-3 combines with J gene TRBJ2-2; perhaps TRBD2 as D (5 bases). The germline V gene encodes CDR1 ENHRY and CDR2 SYGVKD. V lost 7 bases and J 2 bases, leaving 14 bases between the germline ends. This CDR3 comprises 15 residues. CDR3 protein: CAITPPSGNTGELFF. CDR3 nucleotide sequence: TGTGCCATCACCCCCCCGAGCGGAAACACCGGGGAGCTGTTTTTT.

V is TRBV27 and J is TRBJ2-7, with D perhaps matching TRBD1 (5 bases). CDR3 length: 15 amino acids. The germline CDR1 and CDR2 sequences are MNHEY and SMNVEV (reference sequence). Deletions cut 3 bases from V and 7 bases from J, with 19 bases between. In nucleotides, the CDR3 is TGTGCCAGCAGTTTTGGGCAGGGCGATCCCCTAGAGCAGTACTTC. Its translation is CASSFGQGDPLEQYF.

The chain recombines TRBV20-1 with TRBJ2-3; TRBD2 is a possible D gene (6 bases). Germline V gene lookup returns CDR1 DFQATT and CDR2 SNEGSKA (reference sequence). The CDR3 has 15 amino acids. The V and J ends lost 0 bases and 0 bases respectively, with 10 bases between them. CDR3 nucleotides: TGCAGTGCTAGAGAGTCGGGGGACAGCACAGATACGCAGTATTTT. It encodes CSARESGDSTDTQYF.

The chain combines TRBV10-3 with TRBJ2-3; TRBD2 is a possible D gene (7 bases). V was clipped by 10 bases and J by 4 bases, with 27 bases between them. The CDR3 has 17 residues. Germline-derived CDR1 and CDR2 are ENHRY and SYGVKD. In DNA form, the CDR3 reads TGTGCCACCAGGGGTCCTCAGGGAGGGGAGTTCGCAGATACGCAGTATTTT. Amino acid sequence: CATRGPQGGEFADTQYF.

The CDR3 sequence is CASSQDIGAGQPQHF. DNA of the CDR3: TGTGCCAGCAGCCAAGATATAGGGGCAGGGCAGCCCCAGCATTTT. This chain joins TRBV3-1 and TRBJ1-5, with a possible D match to TRBD1 (5 bases). Germline V gene data show CDR1 as LGHDT and CDR2 as YNNKEL (reference sequence). CDR3 length: 15 amino acids. V was shortened by 0 bases and J by 7 bases, with 13 bases between the two germline ends.

This clonotype was picked up a small number of times. V is TRBV20-1 and J is TRBJ2-5, with D perhaps being TRBD1 or TRBD2 (5 bases each). The germline V and J ends were trimmed by 1 base and 1 base, with 7 bases remaining between them. Germline V gene data show CDR1 as DFQATT and CDR2 as SNEGSKA (reference sequence). The CDR3 runs to 13 residues. The CDR3 spells CSARGGFQETQYF. The CDR3 nucleotides read TGCAGTGCTAGAGGGGGGTTCCAAGAGACCCAGTACTTC.

The sample holds a few counts of this clonotype. The chain has TRBV7-9 and TRBJ2-7; weak D call: TRBD1 (6 bases). Trimming cost V 3 bases and J 2 bases, with 17 bases left between them. CDR1 is SEHNR and CDR2 is FQNEAQ in the germline V gene (reference sequence). CDR3 length: 16 amino acids. The CDR3 DNA reads TGTGCCAGCAGCTTGCCACGAGGAAGGGGGACCTACGAGCAGTACTTC. This translates into CASSLPRGRGTYEQYF.

This clonotype has just a few counts. This rearrangement joins TRBV20-1 to TRBJ2-3; D ambiguous. Germline lookup yields CDR1 DFQATT and CDR2 SNEGSKA (reference sequence). There are 14 residues in the CDR3. Trimming removed 5 bases from V and 0 bases from J, with 12 bases in between. This CDR3 is CSAPGLTSTDTQYF. The CDR3 nucleotides are TGCAGTGCTCCCGGGCTTACTAGCACAGATACGCAGTATTTT.